These 30 T cell receptor beta chains share one sample of origin, sequenced in a study of T cell responses to AZD1222 COVID-19 vaccine. The method was immunoSEQ multiplex PCR; TCRdb's version includes in-frame clones alone and lacks a portion of them. Counted here are about 85,000 clones, around 90% occurring once; the ten biggest clones make up around 5.8%. The sequencing used peripheral blood, collected on day 0 of AZD1222 vaccination. The receptor source for this set is an adult in good health.

This chain connects TRBV10-3 to TRBJ1-5; 9 nucleotides agree with TRBD1. The CDR3 is 14 amino acids. In germline, CDR1 is ENHRY, CDR2 SYGVKD. Trimming removed 4 bases from V and 7 bases from J; junction bases left unmatched: 5. DNA of the CDR3: TGTGCCATCAGTGGGGGACAGGGCTTCCAGCCCCAGCATTTT. Translation: CAISGGQGFQPQHF.

The rearrangement uses TRBV20-1 and TRBJ1-2; D remains unclear. The CDR3 has 11 residues. Looked up from germline, CDR1 is DFQATT and CDR2 is SNEGSKA (reference sequence). Trimming pared 4 bases from V and 4 bases from J, leaving 7 bases between. The CDR3 DNA follows: TGCAGTGCTACGTCCGCCTATGGCTACACCTTC. Translating it yields CSATSAYGYTF.

V is TRBV12-3 or TRBV12-4 and J is TRBJ1-6, with a tentative D call TRBD1 (5 bases). The CDR3 sequence is 13 residues long. V lost 6 bases and J lost 10, with 13 bases in between. CDR3 in amino acids: CASRRSRDSPLHF. The CDR3 coding sequence is TGTGCCAGCAGACGGAGCCGGGACTCACCCCTCCACTTT.

This rearrangement joins TRBV9 to TRBJ1-1; TRBD1 might be the D (6 bases). The CDR3 totals 15 residues. Germline lookup yields CDR1 SGDLS and CDR2 YYNGEE. Between the trimmed V and J ends, which lost 4 bases and 2 bases, there was a span of 15 bases. The CDR3 DNA sequence: TGTGCCAGCAGCCATTGGGACACCACTAACACTGAAGCTTTCTTT. This codes for CASSHWDTTNTEAFF.

V usage is TRBV24-1 and J usage is TRBJ2-3; 7 positions match TRBD2. CDR1 and CDR2 (germline): KGHDR, SFDVKD. This CDR3 has 15 residues. V lost 2 bases, J lost 3 bases, and 4 bases stayed unmatched. The CDR3 here is CATSDSGGATDTQYF. CDR3 nucleotide sequence: TGTGCCACCAGTGATTCGGGGGGTGCGACAGATACGCAGTATTTT.

The V call is TRBV9, the J call TRBJ1-2; 7 bases are shared with TRBD1. Germline CDR1 is SGDLS and CDR2 is YYNGEE. The CDR3 sequence is 13 residues long. V lost 4 bases, J lost 7 bases, and 7 bases stayed unmatched. CDR3 loop: CASSTGTVGGYTF. CDR3 nucleotides: TGTGCCAGCAGCACGGGGACAGTTGGTGGCTACACCTTC.

This sequence joins TRBV4-2 and TRBJ2-7; tentative D call: TRBD1 (5 bases). From germline, CDR1 is LGHNA and CDR2 YNFKEQ. CDR3 size: 16 residues. Trimming took 0 bases from V and 0 from J, leaving 12 bases between them. The CDR3 spells CASSQDLRGSSYEQYF. CDR3 DNA sequence: TGTGCCAGCAGCCAAGATCTAAGGGGAAGCTCCTACGAGCAGTACTTC.

V is TRBV5-8 and J is TRBJ2-1; the match to TRBD2 covers 8 bases. Germline V gives CDR1 SGHTS, CDR2 YDEGEE. The CDR3 is 15 amino acids. J lost 0 bases, V lost 6 bases, and 5 bases had no gene match. The CDR3 DNA follows: TGTGCCAGCACTCTAGCGGGCCTCTCCTACAATGAGCAGTTCTTC. Translated, it gives CASTLAGLSYNEQFF.

V usage is TRBV28 and J usage is TRBJ1-5, with D maybe TRBD1 (5 bases). The germline CDR1 and CDR2 sequences are MDHEN and SYDVKM. CDR3 size: 12 residues. The germline V and J ends were trimmed by 4 bases and 11 bases, with 12 bases remaining between them. The CDR3 loop reads CASSYLGEAQHF. The CDR3 region has the DNA TGTGCCAGCAGTTACCTAGGGGAGGCCCAGCATTTT.

The rearrangement uses TRBV11-3 and TRBJ1-1, with D perhaps matching TRBD1 (6 bases). CDR3 size: 14 residues. The V end lost 5 bases, the J end lost 5 bases, and 15 bases lay between the germline ends. Per germline, CDR1 SGHNT and CDR2 YENEEA. Here the CDR3 reads CASSPGAGETEAFF. The CDR3 nucleotides read TGTGCCAGCAGCCCAGGGGCAGGGGAAACTGAAGCTTTCTTT.

CDR3 amino acids: CAWSLDSWETQYF. The CDR3 coding sequence is TGTGCCTGGAGTCTAGACAGTTGGGAGACCCAGTACTTC. V is TRBV30 and J is TRBJ2-5, with D maybe TRBD1 (5 bases). This CDR3 is 13 amino acids long. Germline-derived CDR1 and CDR2 are GTSNPN and SVGIG (reference sequence). Trimming left V 2 bases short and J 5 bases short, with 12 bases between.

This clone has only one observation. The genes are TRBV28 and TRBJ1-6, with D maybe TRBD1 (5 bases). With 7 bases removed from V and 7 bases from J, the gap between germline ends came to 17 bases. The CDR3 contains 15 residues. Germline CDR1 reads MDHEN; CDR2 reads SYDVKM. The CDR3 loop is CASTPRQGMNSPLHF. The CDR3 nucleotides read TGTGCCAGCACCCCCCGGCAGGGTATGAATTCACCCCTCCACTTT.

This clone was observed a handful of times. The chain uses TRBV5-6 and TRBJ1-1; D might be TRBD1 (6 bases). Germline values: CDR1 SGHDT, CDR2 YYEEEE. The CDR3 is 15 residues long. V lost 5 bases to trimming and J lost 0 bases, with 14 bases between them. The CDR3 reads CASRQKGGLNTEAFF. CDR3 nucleotides: TGTGCCAGCAGACAGAAGGGGGGGCTGAACACTGAAGCTTTCTTT.

V gene TRBV28 combines with J gene TRBJ1-1; 10 nucleotides match TRBD1. Germline V gene data show CDR1 as MDHEN and CDR2 as SYDVKM. CDR3 length equals 16 residues. J gave up 1 base and V 6 bases, and 8 bases lay outside the gene matches. CDR3 in DNA: TGTGCCAGCAGGAGACAGGGGGCGGGCGGGAACACTGAAGCTTTCTTT. Translation gives CASRRQGAGGNTEAFF.

This CDR3 reads CASSPGQMNTEAFF. The CDR3 DNA reads as TGTGCCAGCAGTCCGGGACAAATGAACACTGAAGCTTTCTTT. The gene calls are TRBV27 and TRBJ1-1, with D possibly being TRBD1 (6 bases). From germline, CDR1 is MNHEY and CDR2 SMNVEV (reference sequence). The ends were cut back, 5 bases at V and 0 bases at J, with 10 bases in the middle. This CDR3 contains 14 residues.

The chain joins TRBV4-1 to TRBJ2-5; D may be TRBD2 (6 bases). Germline CDR1 and CDR2: MGHRA and YSYEKL. The CDR3 totals 13 residues. V lost 8 bases and J 5 bases, leaving 15 bases between the germline ends. CDR3 amino acids: CASGPEGEETQYF. In nucleotides, the CDR3 is TGCGCCAGCGGACCGGAGGGTGAGGAGACCCAGTACTTC.

V is TRBV4-2 and J is TRBJ1-1; possibly TRBD1 for D (6 bases). V gave up 0 bases and J gave up 5 bases, with 13 bases separating them. This CDR3 spans 15 amino acids. The germline gives CDR1 LGHNA, CDR2 YNFKEQ. As DNA, the CDR3 is TGTGCCAGCAGCCAAGAGGGAGGACAGCGGACTGAAGCTTTCTTT. Translation gives CASSQEGGQRTEAFF.

This chain links TRBV20-1 with TRBJ2-1; tentative D call: TRBD2 (6 bases). The CDR3 length is 10 residues. Germline V gene lookup returns CDR1 DFQATT and CDR2 SNEGSKA (reference sequence). The CDR3 is CSTTSYEQFF. The CDR3 coding sequence is TGCAGCACTACTAGCTATGAGCAGTTCTTC.

This rearrangement joins TRBV6-1 to TRBJ1-1, with TRBD1 as a possible D gene (5 bases). Germline CDR1 is MNHNS and CDR2 is SASEGT. The V and J ends lost 1 base and 5 bases respectively, with 17 bases between them. CDR3 size: 16 residues. CDR3 sequence: CASSEGRTRQRTEAFF. CDR3 bases: TGTGCCAGCAGTGAAGGTCGAACGAGACAGAGGACTGAAGCTTTCTTT.

This sequence joins TRBV5-1 and TRBJ1-5; D possibly corresponds to TRBD1 (5 bases). The germline V and J ends were trimmed by 0 bases and 5 bases, with 9 bases remaining between them. The length of the CDR3 is 14 residues. Germline CDR1 and CDR2: SGHRS and YFSETQ. As DNA, the CDR3 is TGCGCCAGCAGCTTGGGGGGGATAGATCAGCCCCAGCATTTT. It specifies CASSLGGIDQPQHF.

The chain uses TRBV19 and TRBJ1-1, with unresolved D. The germline V gene has CDR1 LNHDA and CDR2 SQIVND (reference sequence). The CDR3 has 12 amino acids. V dropped 6 bases and J dropped 11 bases, with 16 bases sitting between them. CDR3 in DNA: TGTGCCAGTAGCCTACCGGGGAATGAGGCTTTCTTT. It translates to CASSLPGNEAFF.

This chain joins TRBV29-1 and TRBJ2-3, with 9 bases matching TRBD1. The germline CDR1 and CDR2 sequences are SQVTM and ANQGSEA. Losses at the gene ends were 6 bases for V and 1 base for J; bases not matched to a gene: 5. CDR3 length: 14 residues. For the CDR3, the DNA is TGCAGCGTCGGGACAGGGTCCCGCACAGATACGCAGTATTTT. This translates into CSVGTGSRTDTQYF.

The rearrangement links TRBV5-8 to TRBJ1-1; maybe TRBD1 (6 bases). Germline V gives CDR1 SGHTS, CDR2 YDEGEE. Deletions cut 5 bases from V and 11 bases from J, with 28 bases between. CDR3 length: 16 amino acids. CDR3 in DNA: TGTGCCAGCAGGGGGCGGTCAGCCGGGACAAAACGTGGTGCTTTCTTT. This encodes CASRGRSAGTKRGAFF.

The V call is TRBV18, the J call TRBJ1-4; no definite D call. This CDR3 region has 14 residues. V gave up 3 bases and J gave up 4 bases, with 9 bases separating them. In germline, CDR1 is KGHSH, CDR2 LQKENI. CDR3 in DNA: TGTGCCAGCTCACCGAAGCCAATTAATGAAAAACTGTTTTTT. This gives the protein CASSPKPINEKLFF.

This chain links TRBV20-1 with TRBJ2-3; 7 bases match TRBD1. CDR3 length: 11 residues. The J segment lost 11 bases and the V segment lost 7 bases, leaving 9 bases of the junction unmatched. Germline CDR1 DFQATT, CDR2 SNEGSKA (reference sequence). The DNA of the CDR3 is TGCAGTGGGAACAAAAGGGACAGGCAGTATTTT. Residues: CSGNKRDRQYF.

This rearrangement joins TRBV19 to TRBJ1-1; D is possibly TRBD1 (6 bases). The CDR3 sequence is 13 residues long. Germline-derived CDR1 and CDR2 are LNHDA and SQIVND (reference sequence). V was cut by 5 bases and J by 4 bases, with 11 bases left in between. The CDR3 region is CASSPKGGTEAFF. The CDR3 DNA sequence: TGTGCCAGTAGTCCGAAGGGGGGCACTGAAGCTTTCTTT.

The gene calls are TRBV5-1 and TRBJ2-7, with 9 bases lining up with TRBD1. This CDR3 comprises 16 residues. Germline CDR1 is SGHRS and CDR2 is YFSETQ. The V segment lost 4 bases and the J segment 2 bases; nucleotides outside the gene matches: 10. The DNA for the CDR3 is TGCGCCAGCAGCATCCCGGGACAGGGCCGGGCCTACGAGCAGTACTTC. Amino acids: CASSIPGQGRAYEQYF.

The J gene is TRBJ2-3, the V gene TRBV5-1; D may match TRBD1 or TRBD2 (6 bases each). The CDR3 contains 14 residues. Germline-derived CDR1 and CDR2 are SGHRS and YFSETQ. With 0 bases removed from V and 10 bases from J, the gap between germline ends came to 15 bases. CDR3 nucleotide sequence: TGCGCCAGCAGCTTGGGTCAGGGGCGGGAATCGCAGTATTTT. Translated, it gives CASSLGQGRESQYF.

The chain joins TRBV4-2 to TRBJ2-3; no definite D call. Trimming took off 0 bases at V and 6 bases at J, with 16 bases between the two ends. This CDR3 is 16 amino acids long. Germline CDR1 and CDR2: LGHNA and YNFKEQ. Written as DNA, the CDR3 is TGTGCCAGCAGCCAAGAGGAACGGAGCCTCGTTGATACGCAGTATTTT. Its protein product is CASSQEERSLVDTQYF.

The count of this clone is one. V usage is TRBV18 and J usage is TRBJ2-7; D is perhaps TRBD1 (6 bases). V lost 2 bases, J lost 4 bases, and 15 bases lay in between. This CDR3 region has 15 residues. The germline V gene encodes CDR1 KGHSH and CDR2 LQKENI. The CDR3 loop reads CASSPGVRGVYEQYF. DNA of the CDR3: TGTGCCAGCTCACCAGGAGTCAGGGGCGTATACGAGCAGTACTTC.